The clone carrying this T cell receptor (beta chain) was detected only a few times. Its target is not known. The TCR beta libraries were generated through quantitative 5'-RACE incorporating molecular barcodes. In TCRdb, the 5' RACE reads were re-called with MiXCR into one record per CDR3 protein. The profile shows a few hundred thousand distinct CDR3 sequences, about 20% of them singletons. This sample was included in a study of CD8 T cells in ankylosing spondylitis. Study-wide results and limits: What seemed typical of ankylosing spondylitis blood was a TCR beta motif built from eight highly homologous variants. The study looked at matched synovial fluid samples from ankylosing spondylitis patients. Disease-linked clones were reported to be significantly enriched there.

This clonotype was obtained from a male donor with ankylosing spondylitis. Sample: blood, either unsorted or a sorted T cell fraction (not recorded which).

CDR3 protein: CASSQDDRASPYEQYF. CDR3 sequence (DNA): TGTGCCAGCAGCCAAGACGACAGGGCCAGCCCCTACGAGCAGTACTTC. This chain links TRBV4-2 with TRBJ2-7, with 7 bases lining up with TRBD1. CDR3 length equals 16 residues. Germline V gives CDR1 LGHNA, CDR2 YNFKEQ. V shed 0 bases, J shed 2 bases, and the junction held 7 bases outside the gene matches.